What follows are 14 T cell receptor beta chains derived from one specimen sequenced in a study of T cells in narcolepsy. Assay used: immunoSEQ multiplex PCR; TCRdb lists only in-frame clones, some missing. The sample includes about 30,000 clones, over 80% seen only once; the top ten take less than 3%. Material for sequencing was CD45RA- memory CD4+ T cells from PBMCs. All receptors derive from a human donor with narcolepsy.

The table lists this clone with a few counts. V usage is TRBV14 and J usage is TRBJ2-2, with TRBD2 as a possible D gene (6 bases). Germline CDR1 is SGHDN and CDR2 is FVKESK. CDR3 length: 14 residues. V was cut by 4 bases and J by 8 bases, with 14 bases left in between. The CDR3 loop is CASSRNVGRGELFF. Written as DNA, the CDR3 is TGTGCCAGCAGCCGAAACGTAGGGAGGGGGGAGCTGTTTTTT.

The chain has TRBV28 and TRBJ2-7; 8 nucleotides agree with TRBD1. Germline V CDR1 and CDR2: MDHEN, SYDVKM. CDR3 length equals 14 residues. Trimming at V came to 5 bases and at J to 1 base, leaving 4 bases not matched to a gene. CDR3 protein: CASSPGTGSYEQYF. The CDR3 nucleotides are TGTGCCAGCAGTCCCGGGACAGGTTCCTACGAGCAGTACTTC. The full variable domain, with the rest looked up from reference TRBV28 and TRBJ2-7, is DVKVTQSSRYLVKRTGEKVFLECVQDMDHENMFWYRQDPGLGLRLIYFSYDVKMKEKGDIPEGYSVSREKKERFSLILESASTNQTSMYLCASSPGTGSYEQYFGPGTRLTVT.

The V gene is TRBV6-5, the J gene TRBJ1-5; D not resolved. Per germline, CDR1 MNHEY and CDR2 SVGAGI. Trimming pared 5 bases from V and 4 bases from J, leaving 9 bases between. The CDR3 is 13 amino acids. The CDR3 loop is CASSEAMNQPQHF. The CDR3 coding sequence is TGTGCCAGCAGTGAAGCGATGAATCAGCCCCAGCATTTT.

The rearrangement links TRBV5-1 to TRBJ2-2; D is uncertain. Germline CDR1 reads SGHRS; CDR2 reads YFSETQ. This CDR3 is 14 amino acids long. The V and J ends lost 6 bases and 2 bases respectively, with 11 bases between them. The CDR3: CASTSGGNTGELFF. Written as DNA, the CDR3 is TGCGCCAGCACCTCCGGCGGTAACACCGGGGAGCTGTTTTTT.

In DNA, the CDR3 is TGTGCCTGGAAACGAGGGACGCATGGCTACACCTTC. Protein product: CAWKRGTHGYTF. This rearrangement joins TRBV30 to TRBJ1-2, with a possible D match to TRBD1 (5 bases). Deletions cut 4 bases from V and 6 bases from J, with 12 bases between. The CDR3 is made up of 12 amino acids. CDR1 GTSNPN and CDR2 SVGIG come from the germline V gene (reference sequence).

The chain employs TRBV5-6 and TRBJ2-5, with TRBD1 matching over 9 bases. The CDR3 contains 15 residues. Germline CDR1 SGHDT, CDR2 YYEEEE. Losses at the gene ends were 6 bases for V and 5 bases for J; bases not matched to a gene: 11. The CDR3 here is CASTRDREVGETQYF. The CDR3, as DNA: TGTGCCAGCACAAGGGACAGGGAGGTTGGCGAGACCCAGTACTTC.

This clone was detected only once. The chain combines TRBV29-1 with TRBJ2-7, with D perhaps TRBD1 (8 bases). This CDR3 spans 14 amino acids. V was shortened by 6 bases and J by 4 bases, with 19 bases between the two germline ends. Germline loops: CDR1 SQVTM, CDR2 ANQGSEA. The CDR3 is CSVRTGRETYEQYF. In DNA, the CDR3 is TGCAGCGTCCGGACAGGGAGGGAAACTTACGAGCAGTACTTC.

V is TRBV28 and J is TRBJ1-6; 12 bases match TRBD1. The germline V gene encodes CDR1 MDHEN and CDR2 SYDVKM. After removal of 2 bases from V and 10 bases from J, the junction contained 6 bases not matched to a gene. CDR3 size: 16 residues. The CDR3 loop is CASSLGTGGVGSPLHF. CDR3 bases: TGTGCCAGCAGTTTAGGGACAGGGGGCGTAGGGTCACCCCTCCACTTT. Variable domain in full (rest from reference TRBV28 and TRBJ1-6): DVKVTQSSRYLVKRTGEKVFLECVQDMDHENMFWYRQDPGLGLRLIYFSYDVKMKEKGDIPEGYSVSREKKERFSLILESASTNQTSMYLCASSLGTGGVGSPLHFGNGTRLTVT.

The chain recombines TRBV30 with TRBJ2-7; D not certain. This CDR3 region has 14 residues. The germline CDR1 and CDR2 sequences are GTSNPN and SVGIG (reference sequence). Deletions cut 0 bases from V and 6 bases from J, with 15 bases between. The CDR3 spells CAWSVGMALGEQYF. CDR3 bases: TGTGCCTGGAGTGTAGGCATGGCACTCGGCGAGCAGTACTTC.

The chain has TRBV18 and TRBJ1-1, with D unresolved. Germline V CDR1 and CDR2: KGHSH, LQKENI. Trimming left V 2 bases short and J 1 base short, with 11 bases between. This CDR3 comprises 15 residues. CDR3 nucleotide sequence: TGTGCCAGCTCACCATCTCTTACGGGGAACACTGAAGCTTTCTTT. Its protein product is CASSPSLTGNTEAFF.

V is TRBV20-1 and J is TRBJ2-7; tentatively, D is TRBD1 (6 bases). The CDR3 sequence is 11 residues long. The V end was cut by 2 bases, the J end by 6 bases, with 8 bases between. Germline V CDR1 and CDR2: DFQATT, SNEGSKA (reference sequence). CDR3 coding DNA: TGCAGTGCTAGAAGAGGGGGCGAGCAGTACTTC. It yields the protein CSARRGGEQYF.

CDR3 nucleotide sequence: TGTGCCAGCAGCCCCCCCTGGGGGGCGGGGACTGAAGCTTTCTTT. Translation gives CASSPPWGAGTEAFF. This chain uses TRBV5-6 with TRBJ1-1, with a tentative D call TRBD1 (6 bases). Deletions cut 4 bases from V and 5 bases from J, with 18 bases between. The V gene's germline CDR1 is SGHDT and CDR2 YYEEEE. The CDR3 totals 15 residues.

This rearrangement joins TRBV7-2 to TRBJ1-6, with 8 positions matching TRBD1. With V trimmed by 5 bases and J by 6 bases, 9 bases remained unmatched. CDR1 and CDR2 (germline): SGHTA, FQGNSA. The CDR3 sequence is 16 residues long. The CDR3 reads CASSGRGPGANSPLHF. CDR3 sequence (DNA): TGTGCCAGCAGCGGCAGGGGGCCGGGGGCTAATTCACCCCTCCACTTT.

This chain links TRBV11-3 with TRBJ1-1; TRBD1 is a possible D gene (5 bases). CDR1 and CDR2 (germline): SGHNT, YENEEA. V lost 6 bases to trimming and J lost 5 bases, with 10 bases between them. This CDR3 has 12 residues. In DNA form, the CDR3 reads TGTGCCAGCAGGGGGACGGGGACTGAAGCTTTCTTT. Encoded protein: CASRGTGTEAFF. The full variable domain, its missing parts supplied by reference TRBV11-3 and TRBJ1-1, is EAGVVQSPRYKIIEKKQPVAFWCNPISGHNTLYWYLQNLGQGPELLIRYENEEAVDDSQLPKDRFSAERLKGVDSTLKIQPAELGDSAVYLCASRGTGTEAFFGQGTRLTVV.